The 13 T cell receptor beta chains below were found in one sample sequenced in a study of radiotherapy plus CTLA-4 blockade in lung cancer. Method: immunoSEQ multiplex PCR; TCRdb's copy keeps in-frame clones and lacks some. The sample gives fewer than 40,000 clones, more than 75% of which show up once; 20% to 25% is in the top ten. The source material was peripheral blood, sampled from a patient treated with radiotherapy plus ipilimumab. The receptors shown here come from a human donor with non-small cell lung cancer that progressed on radiotherapy plus ipilimumab.

This rearrangement joins TRBV4-1 to TRBJ1-3; the D is unclear. Trimming left V 1 base short and J 0 bases short, with 13 bases between. The length of the CDR3 is 17 residues. Germline lookup yields CDR1 MGHRA and CDR2 YSYEKL. CDR3 sequence (DNA): TGCGCCAGCAGCCAAGTGTCGGGATCCTTCTCTGGAAACACCATATATTTT. This codes for CASSQVSGSFSGNTIYF.

This chain uses TRBV27 with TRBJ2-7, with a possible D match to TRBD1 (6 bases). Germline CDR1 reads MNHEY; CDR2 reads SMNVEV (reference sequence). The CDR3 has 13 amino acids. V was trimmed by 7 bases and J by 11 bases, leaving 21 bases between them. CDR3 nucleotides: TGTGCCAGCAAGCAACCCGGGACACCCCGAGAGTACTTC. Translated: CASKQPGTPREYF.

The chain combines TRBV6-1 with TRBJ2-5, with 9 bases identical to TRBD2. V shed 3 bases and J 7 bases; nucleotides not matched to a gene: 6. The CDR3 has 14 residues. Germline-derived CDR1 and CDR2 are MNHNS and SASEGT. CDR3 in DNA: TGTGCCAGCAGTGAGGCTAGCGGGGCAGGGACCCAGTACTTC. This sequence encodes CASSEASGAGTQYF.

Here the CDR3 DNA reads TGCGCCAGCAGCCACTCGGGACTAGCGGGGGGGCTCGACGAGCAGTACTTC. It codes for CASSHSGLAGGLDEQYF. This sequence joins TRBV4-1 and TRBJ2-7; 16 bases line up with TRBD2. The CDR3 spans 17 residues. Germline values: CDR1 MGHRA, CDR2 YSYEKL. The V segment lost 3 bases and the J segment 5 bases; nucleotides outside the gene matches: 7.

The CDR3 nucleotides read TGTGCCAGCAGCTTAGCACCAGCGGGGGCTGGCGAGCAGTACTTC. It translates to CASSLAPAGAGEQYF. The V and J genes are TRBV7-2 and TRBJ2-7; TRBD2 aligns across 8 bases. CDR3 size: 15 residues. Germline CDR1 reads SGHTA; CDR2 reads FQGNSA. Losses at the gene ends were 0 bases for V and 6 bases for J; bases not matched to a gene: 7.

This chain connects TRBV7-2 to TRBJ2-4, with 7 bases identical to TRBD1. This CDR3 region has 18 residues. Germline loops: CDR1 SGHTA, CDR2 FQGNSA. Losses at the gene ends were 4 bases for V and 0 bases for J; bases not matched to a gene: 12. The CDR3 coding sequence is TGTGCCAGCAGCTCGCGTAGGGGACAGCCCCTAGCCAAAAACATTCAGTACTTC. This translates into CASSSRRGQPLAKNIQYF. Complete variable domain (other parts from reference TRBV7-2 and TRBJ2-4): GAGVSQSPSNKVTEKGKDVELRCDPISGHTALYWYRQSLGQGLEFLIYFQGNSAPDKSGLPSDRFSAERTGGSVSTLTIQRTQQEDSAVYLCASSSRRGQPLAKNIQYFGAGTRLSVL.

This sequence joins TRBV6-5 and TRBJ1-1; 7 bases line up with TRBD1. The CDR3 has 14 amino acids. Germline V lookup: CDR1 MNHEY, CDR2 SVGAGI. V shed 6 bases and J 1 base; nucleotides not matched to a gene: 5. CDR3 loop: CASSYRGQNTEAFF. In DNA, the CDR3 is TGTGCCAGCAGCTACAGGGGCCAGAACACTGAAGCTTTCTTT.

The chain uses TRBV6-1 and TRBJ2-7; 11 bases map to TRBD2. With V trimmed by 6 bases and J by 7 bases, 8 bases remained unmatched. The V gene's germline CDR1 is MNHNS and CDR2 SASEGT. CDR3 length equals 14 residues. The CDR3 region has the DNA TGTGCCAGCAGGTTAGCGGGGGGGCCGAGAGAGCAGTACTTC. This gives the protein CASRLAGGPREQYF.

The table lists this clone with a count of one. This sequence joins TRBV7-6 and TRBJ1-2, with no clear D. Trimming stripped 4 bases from V and 3 bases from J, with 15 bases between. The CDR3 runs 15 residues. Germline CDR1 and CDR2: SGHVS and FNYEAQ. The chain's CDR3 is CASSSVVGIDYGYTF. For the CDR3, the DNA is TGTGCCAGCAGCTCGGTCGTCGGGATAGACTATGGCTACACCTTC.

The V call is TRBV11-2, the J call TRBJ2-1, with D perhaps TRBD1 (7 bases). The CDR3 loop spans 15 amino acids. Germline V gene sequence: CDR1 SGHAT, CDR2 FQNNGV. Trimming pared 0 bases from V and 4 bases from J, leaving 10 bases between. CDR3 sequence (DNA): TGTGCCAGCAGCTTAGACAGGGGGGAATACAATGAGCAGTTCTTC. It translates to CASSLDRGEYNEQFF.

The J gene is TRBJ2-5, the V gene TRBV7-9, with 9 bases that match TRBD2. This CDR3 spans 15 amino acids. With V trimmed by 0 bases and J by 6 bases, 5 bases remained unmatched. CDR1 and CDR2 from the germline V gene are SEHNR and FQNEAQ (reference sequence). DNA for the CDR3: TGTGCCAGCAGCTTAGCTAGCGGGGGCTTAAAGACCCAGTACTTC. Translating gives CASSLASGGLKTQYF.

This chain joins TRBV7-2 and TRBJ2-4; 12 bases are shared with TRBD2. The CDR3 has 16 amino acids. Germline V lookup: CDR1 SGHTA, CDR2 FQGNSA. Trimming at V came to 5 bases and at J to 6 bases, leaving 8 bases not matched to a gene. The CDR3 loop reads CASSPRTSGVGNIQYF. CDR3 DNA sequence: TGTGCCAGCAGCCCCAGGACTAGCGGGGTCGGAAACATTCAGTACTTC.

This clone has only a few counts. The chain is built from TRBV5-1 and TRBJ2-1; D ambiguous. The V end was cut by 6 bases, the J end by 2 bases, with 6 bases between. Germline-derived CDR1 and CDR2 are SGHRS and YFSETQ. CDR3 length: 12 amino acids. The CDR3 region is CASNEAYNEQFF. The CDR3 nucleotides are TGCGCCAGCAATGAGGCCTACAATGAGCAGTTCTTC.